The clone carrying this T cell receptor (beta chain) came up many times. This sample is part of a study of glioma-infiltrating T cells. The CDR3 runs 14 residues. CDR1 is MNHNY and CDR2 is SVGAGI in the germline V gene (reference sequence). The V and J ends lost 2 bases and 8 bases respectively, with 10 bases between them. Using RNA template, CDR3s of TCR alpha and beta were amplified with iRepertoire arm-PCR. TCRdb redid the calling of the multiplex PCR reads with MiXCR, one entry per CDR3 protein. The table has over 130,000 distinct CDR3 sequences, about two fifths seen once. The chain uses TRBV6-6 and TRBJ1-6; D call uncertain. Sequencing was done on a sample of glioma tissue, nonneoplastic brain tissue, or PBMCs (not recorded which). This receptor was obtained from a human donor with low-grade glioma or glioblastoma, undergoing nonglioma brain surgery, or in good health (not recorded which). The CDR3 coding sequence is TGTGCCAGCAGTTACGGGCAGAGGTATTCACCCCTCCACTTT. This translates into CASSYGQRYSPLHF.